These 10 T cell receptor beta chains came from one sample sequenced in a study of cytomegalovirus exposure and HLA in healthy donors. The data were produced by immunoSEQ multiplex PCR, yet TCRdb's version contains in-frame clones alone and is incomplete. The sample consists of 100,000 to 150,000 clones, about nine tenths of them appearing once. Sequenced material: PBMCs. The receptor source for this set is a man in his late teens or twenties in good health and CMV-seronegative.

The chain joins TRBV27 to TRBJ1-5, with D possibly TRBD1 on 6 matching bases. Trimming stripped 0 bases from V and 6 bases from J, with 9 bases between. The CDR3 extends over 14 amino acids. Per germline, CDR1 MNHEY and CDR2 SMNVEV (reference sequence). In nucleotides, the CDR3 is TGTGCCAGCAGTTTATCGGGGGCCTTTCAGCCCCAGCATTTT. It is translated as CASSLSGAFQPQHF.

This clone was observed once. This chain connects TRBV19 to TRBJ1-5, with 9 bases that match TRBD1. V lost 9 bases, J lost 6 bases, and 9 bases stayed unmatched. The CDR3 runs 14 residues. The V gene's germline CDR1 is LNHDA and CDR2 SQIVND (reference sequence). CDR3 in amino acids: CASRRTGEAQPQHF. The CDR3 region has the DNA TGTGCCAGCAGAAGGACAGGGGAGGCTCAGCCCCAGCATTTT.

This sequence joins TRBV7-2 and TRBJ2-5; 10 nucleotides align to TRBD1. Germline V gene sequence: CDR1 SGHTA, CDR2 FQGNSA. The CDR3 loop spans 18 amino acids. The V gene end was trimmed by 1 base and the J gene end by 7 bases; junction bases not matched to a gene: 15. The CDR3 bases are TGTGCCAGCAGCTTAGTGACGTTTGGGACAGGGGAGGTCGGGACCCAGTACTTC. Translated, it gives CASSLVTFGTGEVGTQYF. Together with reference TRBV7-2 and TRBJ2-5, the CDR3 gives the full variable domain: GAGVSQSPSNKVTEKGKDVELRCDPISGHTALYWYRQSLGQGLEFLIYFQGNSAPDKSGLPSDRFSAERTGGSVSTLTIQRTQQEDSAVYLCASSLVTFGTGEVGTQYFGPGTRLLVL.

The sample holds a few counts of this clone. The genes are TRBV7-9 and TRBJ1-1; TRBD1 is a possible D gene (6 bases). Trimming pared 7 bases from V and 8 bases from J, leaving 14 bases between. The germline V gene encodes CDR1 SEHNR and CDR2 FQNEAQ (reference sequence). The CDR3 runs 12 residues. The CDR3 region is CASNSRGSEAFF. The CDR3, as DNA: TGTGCCAGCAACTCGAGGGGGTCCGAAGCTTTCTTT.

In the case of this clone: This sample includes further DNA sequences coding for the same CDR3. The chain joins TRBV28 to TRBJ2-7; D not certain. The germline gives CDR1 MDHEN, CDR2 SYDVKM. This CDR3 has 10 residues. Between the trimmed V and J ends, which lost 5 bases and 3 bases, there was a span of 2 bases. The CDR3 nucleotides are TGTGCCAGCAGTCGCTACGAGCAGTACTTC. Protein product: CASSRYEQYF.

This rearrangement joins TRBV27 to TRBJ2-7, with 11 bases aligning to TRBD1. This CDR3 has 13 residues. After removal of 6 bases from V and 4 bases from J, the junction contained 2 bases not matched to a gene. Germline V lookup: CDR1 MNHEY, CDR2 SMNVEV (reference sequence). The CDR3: CASSGQGAYEQYF. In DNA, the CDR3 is TGTGCCAGCAGCGGACAGGGGGCGTACGAGCAGTACTTC.

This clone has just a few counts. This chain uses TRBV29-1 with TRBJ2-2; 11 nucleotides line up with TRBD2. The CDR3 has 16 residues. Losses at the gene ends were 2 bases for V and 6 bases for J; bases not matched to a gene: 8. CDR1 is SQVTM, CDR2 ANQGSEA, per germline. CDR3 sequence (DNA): TGCAGCGTTGAACTAGCGGGAGGCCAACACGCCGGGGAGCTGTTTTTT. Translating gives CSVELAGGQHAGELFF.

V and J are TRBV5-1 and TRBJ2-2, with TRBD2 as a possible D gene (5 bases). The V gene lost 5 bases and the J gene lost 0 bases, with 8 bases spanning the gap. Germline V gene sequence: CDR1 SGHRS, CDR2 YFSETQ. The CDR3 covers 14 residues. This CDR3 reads CASRPGTNTGELFF. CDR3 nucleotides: TGCGCCAGCAGACCGGGGACGAACACCGGGGAGCTGTTTTTT.

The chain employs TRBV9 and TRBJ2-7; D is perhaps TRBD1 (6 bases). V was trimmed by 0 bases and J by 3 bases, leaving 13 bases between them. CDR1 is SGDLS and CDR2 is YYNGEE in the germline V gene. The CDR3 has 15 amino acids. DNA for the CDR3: TGTGCCAGCAGCGTAGGGGGGCCGGGGCTCTACGAGCAGTACTTC. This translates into CASSVGGPGLYEQYF. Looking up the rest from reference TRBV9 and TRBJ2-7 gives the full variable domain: DSGVTQTPKHLITATGQRVTLRCSPRSGDLSVYWYQQSLDQGLQFLIQYYNGEERAKGNILERFSAQQFPDLHSELNLSSLELGDSALYFCASSVGGPGLYEQYFGPGTRLTVT.

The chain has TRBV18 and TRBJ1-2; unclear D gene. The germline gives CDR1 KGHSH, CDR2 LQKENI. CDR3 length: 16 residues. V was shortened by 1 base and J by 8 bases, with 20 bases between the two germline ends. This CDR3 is CASSPRRTKIFWGYTF. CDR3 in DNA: TGTGCCAGCTCACCACGGAGAACCAAAATCTTTTGGGGCTACACCTTC.